This T cell receptor (beta chain) was sequenced in a study of OX40 agonist ivuxolimab in advanced cancers. Study information: Dose-escalation patients suffered from hepatocellular carcinoma, melanoma, renal cell or head and neck cancer.

Sequencing used immunoSEQ multiplex PCR; TCRdb keeps in-frame clones, though not all of them. The data show 20,000 to 30,000 clones, 83% seen once. Germline V gene sequence: CDR1 SGHDT, CDR2 YYEEEE. V was shortened by 0 bases and J by 6 bases, with 7 bases between the two germline ends. The CDR3 contains 12 residues. Study observations and caveats: Clonal expansion among partial responders at 0.1-3.0 mg/kg ranked near the lowest.

In the case of this clone: Antigen: not known.

The material was CD4+ or CD8+ T cells sorted from blood, obtained in a trial of the OX40 agonist ivuxolimab. The TCR comes from an adult with an advanced solid tumor such as melanoma, head and neck, liver or kidney cancer. The rearrangement joins TRBV5-6 to TRBJ2-7, with TRBD2 as a possible D gene (5 bases). The CDR3 sequence: CASSLDGSEQYF. CDR3 sequence (DNA): TGTGCCAGCAGCTTGGATGGGAGCGAGCAGTACTTC.